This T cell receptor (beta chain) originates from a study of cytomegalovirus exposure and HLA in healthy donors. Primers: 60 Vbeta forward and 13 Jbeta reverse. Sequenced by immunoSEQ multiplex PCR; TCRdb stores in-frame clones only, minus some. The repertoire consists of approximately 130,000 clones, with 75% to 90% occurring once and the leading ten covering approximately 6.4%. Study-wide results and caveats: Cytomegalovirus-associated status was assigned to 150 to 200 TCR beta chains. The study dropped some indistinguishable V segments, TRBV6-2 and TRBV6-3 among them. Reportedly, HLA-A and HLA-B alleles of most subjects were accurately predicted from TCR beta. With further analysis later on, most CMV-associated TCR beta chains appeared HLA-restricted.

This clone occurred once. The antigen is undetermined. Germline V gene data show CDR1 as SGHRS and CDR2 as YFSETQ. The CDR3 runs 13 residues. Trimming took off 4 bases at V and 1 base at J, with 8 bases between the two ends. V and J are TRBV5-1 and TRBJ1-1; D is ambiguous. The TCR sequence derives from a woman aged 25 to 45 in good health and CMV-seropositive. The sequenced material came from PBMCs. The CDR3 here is CASSHSGNTEAFF. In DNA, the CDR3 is TGCGCCAGCAGCCATTCAGGGAACACTGAAGCTTTCTTT. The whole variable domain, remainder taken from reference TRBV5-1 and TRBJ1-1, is KAGVTQTPRYLIKTRGQQVTLSCSPISGHRSVSWYQQTPGQGLQFLFEYFSETQRNKGNFPGRFSGRQFSNSRSEMNVSTLELGDSALYLCASSHSGNTEAFFGQGTRLTVV.